This T cell receptor beta chain was documented in a study of T cells after yellow fever vaccination. The CDR3 is 18 amino acids. Germline CDR1 is LGHNA and CDR2 is YSLEER. V lost 4 bases and J 3 bases, leaving 24 bases between the germline ends. TCRdb called the 5' RACE reads again in MiXCR, with one record for every CDR3 protein. Of about 400,000 distinct CDR3 sequences listed, roughly 6.2% are singletons. This clonotype was observed a handful of times. Antigen unknown. Study-wide results and limits: Post-booster reappearance was seen for most primary-vaccination clones (about 96% CD4, roughly 86% CD8).

Sample: PBMCs, taken 5 days after the yellow fever booster vaccination. This TCR derives from a man in his thirties or forties who received the YFV17D yellow fever vaccine. The chain is built from TRBV4-3 and TRBJ2-5, with a possible D match to TRBD2 (5 bases). The CDR3 spells CASSPRVLGAEAKETQYF. In DNA form, the CDR3 reads TGCGCCAGCAGCCCCCGAGTGCTAGGAGCGGAAGCTAAAGAGACCCAGTACTTC.